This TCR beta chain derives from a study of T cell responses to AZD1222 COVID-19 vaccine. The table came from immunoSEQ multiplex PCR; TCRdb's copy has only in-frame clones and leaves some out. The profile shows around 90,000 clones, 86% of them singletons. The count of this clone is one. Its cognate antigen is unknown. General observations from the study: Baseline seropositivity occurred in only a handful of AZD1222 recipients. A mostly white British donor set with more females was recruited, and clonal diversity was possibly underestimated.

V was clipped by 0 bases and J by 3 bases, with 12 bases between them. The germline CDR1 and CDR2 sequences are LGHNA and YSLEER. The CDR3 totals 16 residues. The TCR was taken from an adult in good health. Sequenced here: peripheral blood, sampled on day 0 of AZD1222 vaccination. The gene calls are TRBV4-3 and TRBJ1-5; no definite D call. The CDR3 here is CASSQDRLGFNQPQHF. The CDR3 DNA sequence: TGCGCCAGCAGCCAAGATCGTTTAGGGTTCAATCAGCCCCAGCATTTT.